This T cell receptor beta chain comes out of a study of blood T cell repertoires in COVID-19. Study-level information: The United States, Italy and Spain were the sources of the acute and convalescent COVID-19 samples. The cDNA or gDNA used as material had been derived from T cells, B-cell-depleted T cells, or PBMCs.

CDR1 is SGDLS and CDR2 is YYNGEE in the germline V gene. The ends lost 0 bases at V and 2 bases at J; junction bases unmatched: 3. This CDR3 contains 15 residues. As handled by the study authors: Nucleated cell number was recorded as an estimate derived from reference gene primer amplification. Method: immunoSEQ multiplex PCR; TCRdb's copy keeps in-frame clones and lacks some. From that table come the V and J calls and clone size; the DNA was used to work out D and trimming. In the table there are about 170,000 clones, 70% to 85% of which are singletons. The sample taken for sequencing was peripheral blood. The chain is built from TRBV9 and TRBJ2-7; 9 nucleotides match TRBD1. This TCR came from a man older than 75 with COVID-19, enrolled during active disease. CDR3 in DNA: TGTGCCAGCAGCGTAGGACAGGGGGTCCCCTACGAGCAGTACTTC. It yields the protein CASSVGQGVPYEQYF.